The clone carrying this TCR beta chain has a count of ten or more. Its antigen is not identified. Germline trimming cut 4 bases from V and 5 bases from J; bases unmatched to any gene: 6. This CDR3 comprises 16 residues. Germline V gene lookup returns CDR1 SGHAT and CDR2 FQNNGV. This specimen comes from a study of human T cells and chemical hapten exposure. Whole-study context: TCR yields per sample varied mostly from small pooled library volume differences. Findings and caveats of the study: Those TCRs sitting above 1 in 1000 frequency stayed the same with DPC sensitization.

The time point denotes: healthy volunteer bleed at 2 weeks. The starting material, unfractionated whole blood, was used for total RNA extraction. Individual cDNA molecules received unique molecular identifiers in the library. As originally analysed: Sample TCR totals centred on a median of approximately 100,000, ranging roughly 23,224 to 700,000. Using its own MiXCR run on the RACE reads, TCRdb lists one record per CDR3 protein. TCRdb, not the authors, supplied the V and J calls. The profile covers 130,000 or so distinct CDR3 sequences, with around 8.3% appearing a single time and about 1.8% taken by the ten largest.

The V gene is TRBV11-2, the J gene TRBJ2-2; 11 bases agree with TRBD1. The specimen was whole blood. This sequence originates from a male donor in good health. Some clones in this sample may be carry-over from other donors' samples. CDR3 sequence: CASSSSGTGGTGELFF. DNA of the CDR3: TGTGCCAGCAGCTCATCCGGGACAGGGGGAACCGGGGAGCTGTTTTTT.